Included here is one T cell receptor beta chain sequence, with context. Its antigen is currently unknown. Between the trimmed V and J ends, which lost 3 bases and 7 bases, there was a span of 13 bases. CDR3 length: 14 residues. Germline V gene sequence: CDR1 MNHEY, CDR2 SVGEGT. 5'RACE template switching produced TCR cDNA carrying a universal primer site and UMIs. TCRdb processed the 5' RACE reads anew with MiXCR; each CDR3 protein has one entry. The data show some 350,000 distinct CDR3 sequences, more than 9% seen once. These data come from a study of T cells after yellow fever vaccination. The study's findings and limits: Most clones from primary vaccination were detected again post-booster (almost 98% CD4, approximately 90% CD8).

The material sequenced was PBMCs, taken on the day of the first yellow fever vaccination. The chain has TRBV6-2 or TRBV6-3 and TRBJ2-1; D is possibly TRBD2 (6 bases). This clonotype was sampled from a young man who received the YFV17D yellow fever vaccine. Here the CDR3 reads CASSYRRVRNEQFF. DNA of the CDR3: TGTGCCAGCAGTTATAGGAGGGTAAGGAATGAGCAGTTCTTC.